Following are 31 T cell receptor beta chains from one sample sequenced in a study of T cell responses to AZD1222 COVID-19 vaccine. Clones were read by immunoSEQ multiplex PCR, and TCRdb kept only the in-frame ones, dropping some. Of about 120,000 clones listed, less than 90% were seen once; the top ten hold approximately 7.5%. The specimen was peripheral blood, collected on day 0 of AZD1222 vaccination. The receptors here all came from an adult in good health.

CDR3 in DNA: TGTGCCAGTAGTATTAGGCCTAGCGGGAGGAGCTCCTACGAGCAGTACTTC. Translating gives CASSIRPSGRSSYEQYF. The V and J genes are TRBV19 and TRBJ2-7; 11 bases agree with TRBD2. CDR3 length: 17 residues. Germline trimming cut 3 bases from V and 0 bases from J; bases unmatched to any gene: 7. Per germline, CDR1 LNHDA and CDR2 SQIVND (reference sequence).

V gene TRBV6-1 combines with J gene TRBJ2-7, with D possibly being TRBD2 (6 bases). Trimming removed 2 bases from V and 13 bases from J, with 12 bases in between. The length of the CDR3 is 11 residues. CDR1 MNHNS and CDR2 SASEGT come from the germline V gene. The CDR3 coding sequence is TGTGCCAGCAGTGAAATCGAGGCGGGATACTTC. It translates to CASSEIEAGYF.

The chain is built from TRBV3-1 (or the pseudogene TRBV3-2) and TRBJ2-1, with TRBD2 matching 12 bases. The CDR3 extends over 16 amino acids. CDR1 and CDR2 (germline): LGHDT, YNNKEL (reference sequence). V gave up 5 bases and J gave up 6 bases; unmatched junction bases: 8. The CDR3 loop is CASSDVTSGSSNEQFF. CDR3 sequence (DNA): TGTGCCAGCAGCGACGTGACTAGCGGGAGTAGCAATGAGCAGTTCTTC.

This chain uses TRBV24-1 with TRBJ1-1; D not certain. The CDR3 length is 13 residues. Deletions cut 3 bases from V and 6 bases from J, with 10 bases between. CDR1 KGHDR and CDR2 SFDVKD come from the germline V gene. The CDR3 nucleotides read TGTGCCACCAGTGATGCCAGGAGCTCTGAAGCTTTCTTT. Translating it yields CATSDARSSEAFF.

The rearrangement links TRBV6-5 to TRBJ1-1; TRBD1 matches 10 bases. This CDR3 has 15 residues. The germline V gene encodes CDR1 MNHEY and CDR2 SVGAGI. The J segment lost 4 bases and the V segment lost 5 bases, leaving 7 bases of the junction unmatched. In DNA form, the CDR3 reads TGTGCCAGCAGTACTAAGACAGGGGGCGTCACTGAAGCTTTCTTT. It translates to CASSTKTGGVTEAFF.

The genes are TRBV7-9 and TRBJ1-4, with D possibly being TRBD1 (5 bases). This CDR3 spans 14 amino acids. CDR1 and CDR2 from the germline V gene are SEHNR and FQNEAQ (reference sequence). V was trimmed by 5 bases and J by 6 bases, leaving 13 bases between them. In DNA, the CDR3 is TGTGCCAGCAGCCGTCGGGGCTCGGATGAAAAACTGTTTTTT. Its protein product is CASSRRGSDEKLFF. Complete variable domain (other parts from reference TRBV7-9 and TRBJ1-4): DTGVSQNPRHKITKRGQNVTFRCDPISEHNRLYWYRQTLGQGPEFLTYFQNEAQLEKSRLLSDRFSAERPKGSFSTLEIQRTEQGDSAMYLCASSRRGSDEKLFFGSGTQLSVL.

The chain carries TRBV29-1 and TRBJ1-2; TRBD1 might be the D (6 bases). The germline V gene has CDR1 SQVTM and CDR2 ANQGSEA. The V end lost 5 bases, the J end lost 5 bases, and 9 bases lay between the germline ends. The CDR3 covers 11 residues. The CDR3 DNA reads as TGCAGCGTTTATCAGGGGTATGGCTACACCTTC. It codes for CSVYQGYGYTF.

The V and J genes are TRBV27 and TRBJ1-5, with TRBD1 identical over 8 bases. After removal of 6 bases from V and 2 bases from J, the junction contained 3 bases not matched to a gene. Looked up from germline, CDR1 is MNHEY and CDR2 is SMNVEV (reference sequence). CDR3 size: 14 residues. CDR3 coding DNA: TGTGCCAGCAGCGGACAGGGTGGCAATCAGCCCCAGCATTTT. As protein: CASSGQGGNQPQHF.

The J gene is TRBJ2-6, the V gene TRBV27; the D gene is possibly TRBD1 (5 bases). Trimming stripped 5 bases from V and 3 bases from J, with 11 bases between. CDR3 length equals 15 residues. The germline gives CDR1 MNHEY, CDR2 SMNVEV (reference sequence). DNA of the CDR3: TGTGCCAGCAGTCCCCAGGGTGGTGGGGCCAACGTCCTGACTTTC. Translation: CASSPQGGGANVLTF.

This sequence joins TRBV28 and TRBJ1-2; D ambiguous. The CDR3 totals 15 residues. V lost 7 bases, J lost 2 bases, and 17 bases lay in between. CDR1 and CDR2 (germline): MDHEN, SYDVKM. CDR3 sequence (DNA): TGTGCCAGCAAACAGATGTCACGGGAGAACTATGGCTACACCTTC. Translating it yields CASKQMSRENYGYTF.

This chain uses TRBV5-4 with TRBJ1-1; no clear D. V gave up 4 bases and J gave up 11 bases, with 18 bases separating them. Germline CDR1 reads SGHNT; CDR2 reads YYREEE (reference sequence). The CDR3 has 13 amino acids. In DNA form, the CDR3 reads TGTGCCAGCAGCCGTGCGATGGAGGGTTCGGCTTTCTTT. It translates to CASSRAMEGSAFF.

The chain carries TRBV29-1 and TRBJ1-1; tentatively, D is TRBD1 (5 bases). The ends were cut back, 7 bases at V and 3 bases at J, with 15 bases in the middle. The V gene's germline CDR1 is SQVTM and CDR2 ANQGSEA. The CDR3 spans 13 residues. The CDR3 DNA reads TGCAGCGCAAGGGACCCCAGGGACACTGAAGCTTTCTTT. The encoded protein is CSARDPRDTEAFF. Combining the CDR3 with reference TRBV29-1 and TRBJ1-1 gives the whole variable domain SAVISQKPSRDICQRGTSLTIQCQVDSQVTMMFWYRQQPGQSLTLIATANQGSEATYESGFVIDKFPISRPNLTFSTLTVSNMSPEDSSIYLCSARDPRDTEAFFGQGTRLTVV.

As regards this clone: Other nucleotide sequences in the sample specify the same CDR3. The chain recombines TRBV28 with TRBJ1-1, with unresolved D. The V end lost 4 bases, the J end lost 2 bases, and 2 bases lay between the germline ends. This CDR3 contains 11 residues. Germline V CDR1 and CDR2: MDHEN, SYDVKM. Here the CDR3 reads CASSSNTEAFF. DNA of the CDR3: TGTGCCAGCAGTTCAAACACTGAAGCTTTCTTT.

The J gene is TRBJ2-5, the V gene TRBV1. TRBV1 is a pseudogene locus. This CDR3 has 17 amino acids. CDR3 amino acids: CTSSQDVRVGQCETQYF. CDR3 DNA sequence: TGCACCAGCAGCCAAGATGTAAGGGTTGGGCAATGTGAGACCCAGTACTTC.

The chain combines TRBV11-2 with TRBJ2-1, with 10 positions matching TRBD1. The germline V gene has CDR1 SGHAT and CDR2 FQNNGV. J gave up 4 bases and V 5 bases, and 2 bases lay outside the gene matches. This CDR3 region has 14 residues. DNA for the CDR3: TGTGCCAGCAGCCCGGGACAGGGGTACAATGAGCAGTTCTTC. Its protein is CASSPGQGYNEQFF.

The chain joins TRBV4-2 to TRBJ2-1, with 14 positions matching TRBD2. Per the germline V gene, CDR1 is LGHNA and CDR2 is YNFKEQ. Germline trimming cut 3 bases from V and 8 bases from J; bases unmatched to any gene: 0. This CDR3 has 14 amino acids. This CDR3 reads CASSQTSGRDEQFF. CDR3 coding DNA: TGTGCCAGCAGCCAGACTAGCGGGAGGGATGAGCAGTTCTTC.

The V and J genes are TRBV5-4 and TRBJ1-3; TRBD1 matches at 7 bases. Trimming removed 0 bases from V and 8 bases from J; junction bases left unmatched: 5. This CDR3 has 14 residues. The germline CDR1 and CDR2 sequences are SGHNT and YYREEE (reference sequence). CDR3 coding DNA: TGTGCCAGCAGCTTGGGAGACAGGGTGGACACCATATATTTT. Residues: CASSLGDRVDTIYF.

CDR3 region: CASSLVPTGKGIYGYTF. The CDR3 DNA reads as TGTGCCAGCAGCCTTGTTCCTACCGGGAAGGGAATCTATGGCTACACCTTC. This rearrangement joins TRBV5-6 to TRBJ1-2, with D unresolved. Germline assignment: CDR1 SGHDT and CDR2 YYEEEE. This CDR3 comprises 17 residues. The V end was cut by 4 bases, the J end by 4 bases, with 23 bases between.

The J gene is TRBJ2-7, the V gene TRBV28; no clear D gene. The CDR3 contains 15 residues. Trimming pared 0 bases from V and 5 bases from J, leaving 14 bases between. CDR1 is MDHEN, CDR2 SYDVKM, per germline. The CDR3 bases are TGTGCCAGCAGTTTATGGTCAGAAGGCCCCAACGAGCAGTACTTC. This sequence encodes CASSLWSEGPNEQYF. Full variable domain (remainder filled in from reference TRBV28 and TRBJ2-7): DVKVTQSSRYLVKRTGEKVFLECVQDMDHENMFWYRQDPGLGLRLIYFSYDVKMKEKGDIPEGYSVSREKKERFSLILESASTNQTSMYLCASSLWSEGPNEQYFGPGTRLTVT.

The chain uses TRBV28 and TRBJ2-5; D could derive from TRBD1 or TRBD2 (6 bases each). CDR1 and CDR2 from the germline V gene are MDHEN and SYDVKM. Trimming pared 3 bases from V and 3 bases from J, leaving 11 bases between. CDR3 size: 14 residues. CDR3 sequence (DNA): TGTGCCAGCAGTTTTTTCGGGGGCGAAGAGACCCAGTACTTC. This sequence encodes CASSFFGGEETQYF.

The chain is built from TRBV18 and TRBJ1-1, with D possibly being TRBD1 (5 bases). Per germline, CDR1 KGHSH and CDR2 LQKENI. The CDR3 extends over 15 amino acids. The V end was cut by 5 bases, the J end by 1 base, with 14 bases between. This chain's CDR3 is CASSERQQENTEAFF. The CDR3 DNA reads as TGTGCCAGCTCAGAGAGACAGCAAGAGAACACTGAAGCTTTCTTT.

The chain has TRBV20-1 and TRBJ2-1; D uncertain. The CDR3 totals 14 residues. The ends were cut back, 3 bases at V and 0 bases at J, with 9 bases in the middle. Germline values: CDR1 DFQATT, CDR2 SNEGSKA (reference sequence). The CDR3 bases are TGCAGTGCTAGTCTACCGAGCTCCTACAATGAGCAGTTCTTC. Its protein is CSASLPSSYNEQFF.

V and J are TRBV28 and TRBJ1-2; tentatively, D is TRBD1 (5 bases). This CDR3 spans 14 amino acids. The germline V gene encodes CDR1 MDHEN and CDR2 SYDVKM. V lost 1 base and J lost 8, with 14 bases in between. CDR3 in amino acids: CASSLSAGPLGYTF. The CDR3 DNA follows: TGTGCCAGCAGTTTATCTGCAGGGCCCCTGGGCTACACCTTC.

The V and J genes are TRBV11-2 and TRBJ1-2; a weak D match, TRBD1 (5 bases). Trimming shortened V by 5 bases and J by 4 bases, and 14 bases separated the two germline ends. There are 14 residues in the CDR3. Germline values: CDR1 SGHAT, CDR2 FQNNGV. The CDR3 DNA reads TGTGCCAGCAGCCGAGGGGCGGGATTCTATGGCTACACCTTC. This sequence encodes CASSRGAGFYGYTF.

The CDR3 spells CASSLSTDPSYNEQFF. For the CDR3, the DNA is TGTGCCAGCAGTTTATCTACGGACCCTTCCTACAATGAGCAGTTCTTC. The V call is TRBV27, the J call TRBJ2-1; no clear D gene. The V end lost 0 bases, the J end lost 1 base, and 10 bases lay between the germline ends. Germline V gives CDR1 MNHEY, CDR2 SMNVEV (reference sequence). The CDR3 sequence is 16 residues long.

V usage is TRBV9 and J usage is TRBJ1-3; unclear D gene. Germline V gene data show CDR1 as SGDLS and CDR2 as YYNGEE. The CDR3 has 13 residues. The V gene lost 4 bases and the J gene lost 0 bases, with 5 bases spanning the gap. CDR3 coding DNA: TGTGCCAGCAGCACTAACTCTGGAAACACCATATATTTT. This sequence encodes CASSTNSGNTIYF.

The chain carries TRBV6-4 and TRBJ2-1, with 7 bases lining up with TRBD2. CDR1 and CDR2 from the germline V gene are MRHNA and SNTAGT. The CDR3 covers 14 residues. The trim removed 2 bases at V and 8 bases at J, leaving 6 bases unmatched. In nucleotides, the CDR3 is TGTGCCAGCAGTGACGAAGCGGGAAGGGATGAGCAGTTCTTC. It encodes CASSDEAGRDEQFF.

The gene calls are TRBV18 and TRBJ1-6; D unclear. Germline CDR1 reads KGHSH; CDR2 reads LQKENI. Trimming pared 2 bases from V and 5 bases from J, leaving 10 bases between. This CDR3 region has 15 residues. CDR3 in DNA: TGTGCCAGCTCACCAGGCCGGCTAGATAATTCACCCCTCCACTTT. It encodes CASSPGRLDNSPLHF. Filled out from reference TRBV18 and TRBJ1-6, the complete variable domain reads NAGVMQNPRHLVRRRGQEARLRCSPMKGHSHVYWYRQLPEEGLKFMVYLQKENIIDESGMPKERFSAEFPKEGPSILRIQQVVRGDSAAYFCASSPGRLDNSPLHFGNGTRLTVT.

The genes are TRBV3-1 (or the pseudogene TRBV3-2) and TRBJ1-2; 7 bases agree with TRBD1. CDR3 size: 14 residues. Germline CDR1 and CDR2: LGHDT and YNNKEL (reference sequence). The V and J ends lost 1 base and 2 bases, in that order; junction bases with no gene match: 1. CDR3 protein: CASSQGQGNYGYTF. In nucleotides, the CDR3 is TGTGCCAGCAGCCAAGGACAGGGCAACTATGGCTACACCTTC.

The chain's CDR3 is CASTSRLNSPLHF. The CDR3 coding sequence is TGTGCCAGCACCTCGAGATTGAATTCACCCCTCCACTTT. This rearrangement joins TRBV6-5 to TRBJ1-6, with no clear D. V was shortened by 7 bases and J by 7 bases, with 11 bases between the two germline ends. The CDR3 has 13 residues. Per the germline V gene, CDR1 is MNHEY and CDR2 is SVGAGI.

The chain has TRBV6-5 and TRBJ1-1, with D unresolved. Trimming took off 6 bases at V and 5 bases at J, with 13 bases between the two ends. Germline V gene sequence: CDR1 MNHEY, CDR2 SVGAGI. This CDR3 is 13 amino acids long. The CDR3 region has the DNA TGTGCCAGCAGCTCCCTGAGTATAACTGAAGCTTTCTTT. As protein: CASSSLSITEAFF.